This T cell receptor (beta chain) was recorded in a study of blood T cells in healthy people across ages. Findings and limits, study-wide: Aged donors had fewer naive CD4+ cells and lower diversity than long-lived donors. With age, beta diversity per million T cells declined roughly linearly, significantly by roughly 40. A strong correlation was seen between TCR beta diversity and naive T cell percentage.

To note about this clonotype: Its specificity is unknown. A read error is possible here, since a much larger clone lies one base away.

Primed by a sample-barcoded 5' primer and a J-beta primer mix, a second PCR proceeded for roughly 6 to 12 cycles. TCRdb re-called the 5' RACE reads through MiXCR, storing one row per CDR3 protein. The sample has roughly 680,000 distinct CDR3 sequences, roughly half seen once. Isolation recovered at least 6.5 million PBMCs from every sample. The sequence came from a woman at least 80 years old in good health. The sequenced sample consisted of blood.

The CDR3 loop is CASSQGAASAHNEQFF. CDR3 bases: TGTGCCAGCAGCCAAGGAGCGGCTAGTGCCCACAATGAGCAGTTCTTC. V and J are TRBV4-2 and TRBJ2-1; tentative D call: TRBD2 (5 bases). Germline lookup yields CDR1 LGHNA and CDR2 YNFKEQ. The CDR3 spans 16 residues. Between the trimmed V and J ends, which lost 1 base and 5 bases, there was a span of 15 bases.